Following are 8 T cell receptor beta chains from one sample sequenced in a study of a mutant IDH1 vaccine in newly diagnosed glioma. Indicated time point: week 11, during vaccination. In every dose of vaccine, 300 ug of mutant IDH1 20-mer peptide was given alongside topical imiquimod. Sequencing was performed with immunoSEQ multiplex PCR; in TCRdb, only in-frame clones are kept and a portion is missing. The data hold 50,000 to 75,000 clones, with roughly 80% observed a single time. No cognate antigen is known for these TCRs. Sequences were derived from PBMCs, sampled from a glioma patient whose treatment included an IDH1 peptide vaccine. The receptors derive from a man aged 50-59 years with glioma.

The count of this clone is one. The chain joins TRBV27 to TRBJ2-5; D ambiguous. CDR1 MNHEY and CDR2 SMNVEV come from the germline V gene (reference sequence). The CDR3 runs 13 residues. The V end was cut by 2 bases, the J end by 7 bases, with 11 bases between. CDR3: CASSLGVSGTQYF. In DNA form, the CDR3 reads TGTGCCAGCAGTTTAGGAGTCTCCGGGACCCAGTACTTC.

The chain combines TRBV29-1 with TRBJ2-1, with 8 bases fitting TRBD1. The V gene end was trimmed by 5 bases and the J gene end by 9 bases; junction bases not matched to a gene: 6. CDR3 length: 12 residues. Germline assignment: CDR1 SQVTM and CDR2 ANQGSEA. CDR3 nucleotides: TGCAGCGTTCAGGGGGCGCGGGGTGAGCAGTTCTTC. This encodes CSVQGARGEQFF.

The rearrangement uses TRBV4-1 and TRBJ2-3; TRBD2 is a possible D gene (6 bases). Trimming removed 4 bases at V and 7 bases at J, with 18 bases between. The CDR3 is made up of 15 amino acids. Germline V lookup: CDR1 MGHRA, CDR2 YSYEKL. In DNA form, the CDR3 reads TGCGCCAGCAGCCCTCCCCGAACTAGCCCGAATACGCAGTATTTT. Its translation: CASSPPRTSPNTQYF.

V usage is TRBV14 and J usage is TRBJ2-7; D gene uncertain. This CDR3 region has 13 residues. V was cut by 4 bases and J by 4 bases, with 11 bases left in between. The germline V gene has CDR1 SGHDN and CDR2 FVKESK. The CDR3 here is CASSPGRWYEQYF. The DNA of the CDR3 is TGTGCCAGCAGCCCCGGACGATGGTACGAGCAGTACTTC. Together with reference TRBV14 and TRBJ2-7, the CDR3 gives the full variable domain: EAGVTQFPSHSVIEKGQTVTLRCDPISGHDNLYWYRRVMGKEIKFLLHFVKESKQDESGMPNNRFLAERTGGTYSTLKVQPAELEDSGVYFCASSPGRWYEQYFGPGTRLTVT.

V and J are TRBV7-2 and TRBJ1-5, with 8 bases fitting TRBD1. CDR1 SGHTA and CDR2 FQGNSA come from the germline V gene. The CDR3 extends over 14 amino acids. J gave up 5 bases and V 5 bases, and 5 bases lay outside the gene matches. The chain's CDR3 is CASSIQGADQPQHF. For the CDR3, the DNA is TGTGCCAGCAGCATCCAGGGGGCAGATCAGCCCCAGCATTTT. Variable domain in full (rest from reference TRBV7-2 and TRBJ1-5): GAGVSQSPSNKVTEKGKDVELRCDPISGHTALYWYRQSLGQGLEFLIYFQGNSAPDKSGLPSDRFSAERTGGSVSTLTIQRTQQEDSAVYLCASSIQGADQPQHFGDGTRLSIL.

The gene calls are TRBV11-3 and TRBJ2-5; 7 bases align to TRBD1. The V and J ends lost 1 base and 1 base, in that order; junction bases with no gene match: 9. This CDR3 is built from 17 residues. Germline CDR1 is SGHNT and CDR2 is YENEEA. The CDR3, as DNA: TGTGCCAGCAGCTTAGGACAGGGAATTTGGGCCCAAGAGACCCAGTACTTC. It translates to CASSLGQGIWAQETQYF.

V is TRBV7-9 and J is TRBJ1-2, with D uncertain. The V gene's germline CDR1 is SEHNR and CDR2 FQNEAQ (reference sequence). The CDR3 has 13 amino acids. V gave up 4 bases and J gave up 7 bases, with 13 bases separating them. Here the CDR3 reads CASSSLYEGGYTF. DNA of the CDR3: TGTGCCAGCAGCTCCTTGTACGAGGGTGGCTACACCTTC. The whole variable domain, remainder taken from reference TRBV7-9 and TRBJ1-2, is DTGVSQNPRHKITKRGQNVTFRCDPISEHNRLYWYRQTLGQGPEFLTYFQNEAQLEKSRLLSDRFSAERPKGSFSTLEIQRTEQGDSAMYLCASSSLYEGGYTFGSGTRLTVV.

The rearrangement uses TRBV6-4 and TRBJ1-1; 8 bases are a match to TRBD1. The germline V gene has CDR1 MRHNA and CDR2 SNTAGT. The V gene end was trimmed by 6 bases and the J gene end by 10 bases; junction bases not matched to a gene: 7. The CDR3 is made up of 12 amino acids. DNA of the CDR3: TGTGCCAGCAGGCACCACAGGGGGGGAGCTTTCTTT. Translation: CASRHHRGGAFF.